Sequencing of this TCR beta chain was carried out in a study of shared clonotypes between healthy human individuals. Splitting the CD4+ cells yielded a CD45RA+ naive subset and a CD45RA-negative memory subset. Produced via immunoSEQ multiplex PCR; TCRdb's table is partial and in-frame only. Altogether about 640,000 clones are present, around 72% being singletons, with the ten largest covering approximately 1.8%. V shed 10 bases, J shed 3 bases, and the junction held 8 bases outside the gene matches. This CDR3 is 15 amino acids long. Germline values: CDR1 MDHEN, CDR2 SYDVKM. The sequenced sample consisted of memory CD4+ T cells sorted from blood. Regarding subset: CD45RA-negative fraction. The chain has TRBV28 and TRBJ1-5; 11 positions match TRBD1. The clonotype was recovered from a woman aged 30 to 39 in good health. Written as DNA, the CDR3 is TGTGCCACCGAACCCGGACAGGGGGCCAATCAGCCCCAGCATTTT. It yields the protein CATEPGQGANQPQHF.